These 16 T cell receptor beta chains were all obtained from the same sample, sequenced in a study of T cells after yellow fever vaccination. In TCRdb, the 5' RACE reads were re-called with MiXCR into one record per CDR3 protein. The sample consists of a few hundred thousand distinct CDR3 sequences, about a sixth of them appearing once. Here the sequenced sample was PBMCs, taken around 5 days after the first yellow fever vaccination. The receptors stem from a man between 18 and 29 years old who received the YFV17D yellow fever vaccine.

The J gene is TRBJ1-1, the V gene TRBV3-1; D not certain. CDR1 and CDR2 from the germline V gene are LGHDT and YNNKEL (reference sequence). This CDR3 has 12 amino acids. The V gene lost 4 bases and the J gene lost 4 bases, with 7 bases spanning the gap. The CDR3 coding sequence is TGTGCCAGCAGCCGGCTTCGCACTGAAGCTTTCTTT. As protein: CASSRLRTEAFF.

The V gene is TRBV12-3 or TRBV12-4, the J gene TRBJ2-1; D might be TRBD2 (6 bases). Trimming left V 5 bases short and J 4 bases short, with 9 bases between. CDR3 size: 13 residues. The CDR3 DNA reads TGTGCCAGCAGTAAGGACTATTACAATGAGCAGTTCTTC. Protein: CASSKDYYNEQFF.

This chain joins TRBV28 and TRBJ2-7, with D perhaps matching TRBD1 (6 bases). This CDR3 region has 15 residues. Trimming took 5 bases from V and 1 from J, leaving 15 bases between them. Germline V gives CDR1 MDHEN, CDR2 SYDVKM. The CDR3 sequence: CASSPPGQQSYEQYF. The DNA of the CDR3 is TGTGCCAGCAGTCCCCCCGGACAGCAATCCTACGAGCAGTACTTC.

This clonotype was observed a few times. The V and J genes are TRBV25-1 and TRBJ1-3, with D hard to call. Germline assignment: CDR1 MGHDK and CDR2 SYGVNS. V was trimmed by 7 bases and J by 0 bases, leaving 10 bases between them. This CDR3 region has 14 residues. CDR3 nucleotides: TGTGCCAGCATAAACCCGAGCTCTGGAAACACCATATATTTT. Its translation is CASINPSSGNTIYF.

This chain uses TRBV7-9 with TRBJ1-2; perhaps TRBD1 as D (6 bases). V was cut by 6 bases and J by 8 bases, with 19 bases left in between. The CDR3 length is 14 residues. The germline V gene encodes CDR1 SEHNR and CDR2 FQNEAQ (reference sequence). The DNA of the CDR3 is TGTGCCAGCAGTCAGGGGCAGGCCGTGAGGGGCTACACCTTC. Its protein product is CASSQGQAVRGYTF.

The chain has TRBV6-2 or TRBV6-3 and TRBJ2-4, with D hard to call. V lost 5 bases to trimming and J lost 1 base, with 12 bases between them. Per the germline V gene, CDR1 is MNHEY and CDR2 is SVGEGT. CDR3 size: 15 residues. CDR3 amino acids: CASSPHLKAKNIQYF. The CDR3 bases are TGTGCCAGCAGTCCCCACCTAAAGGCCAAAAACATTCAGTACTTC.

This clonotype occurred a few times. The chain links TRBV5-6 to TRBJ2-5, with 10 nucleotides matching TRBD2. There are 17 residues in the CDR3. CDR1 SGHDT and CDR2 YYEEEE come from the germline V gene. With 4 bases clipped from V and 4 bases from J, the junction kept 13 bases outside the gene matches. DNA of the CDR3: TGTGCCAGCAGCCCCGTCCAGGGGACTAGCGCCGGAGAGACCCAGTACTTC. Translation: CASSPVQGTSAGETQYF.

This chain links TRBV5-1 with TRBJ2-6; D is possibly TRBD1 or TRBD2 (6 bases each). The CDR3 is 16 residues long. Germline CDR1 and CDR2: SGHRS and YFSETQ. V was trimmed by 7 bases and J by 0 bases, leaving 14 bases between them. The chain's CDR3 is CASSRGPLSGANVLTF. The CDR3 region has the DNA TGCGCCAGCTCCCGGGGGCCACTCTCTGGGGCCAACGTCCTGACTTTC.

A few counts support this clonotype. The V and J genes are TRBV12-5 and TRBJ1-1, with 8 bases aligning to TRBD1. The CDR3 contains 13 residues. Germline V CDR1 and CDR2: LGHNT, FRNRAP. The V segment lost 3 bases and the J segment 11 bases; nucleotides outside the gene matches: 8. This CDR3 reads CASGFWTGRNAFF. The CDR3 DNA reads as TGTGCTAGTGGTTTTTGGACAGGGCGGAACGCTTTCTTT. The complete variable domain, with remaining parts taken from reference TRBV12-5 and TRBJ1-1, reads DARVTQTPRHKVTEMGQEVTMRCQPILGHNTVFWYRQTMMQGLELLAYFRNRAPLDDSGMPKDRFSAEMPDATLATLKIQPSEPRDSAVYFCASGFWTGRNAFFGQGTRLTVV.

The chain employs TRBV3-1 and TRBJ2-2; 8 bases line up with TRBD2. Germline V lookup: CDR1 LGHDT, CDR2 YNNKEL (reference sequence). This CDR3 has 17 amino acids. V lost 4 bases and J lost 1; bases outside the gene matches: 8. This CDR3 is CASSPAHSGGNTGELFF. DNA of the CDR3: TGTGCCAGCAGCCCTGCTCACAGCGGGGGGAACACCGGGGAGCTGTTTTTT.

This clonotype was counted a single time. The DNA of the CDR3 is TGCGCCAGCAGCTTGGCTACTAGCGGGGGGATAGATACGCAGTATTTT. It yields the protein CASSLATSGGIDTQYF. This sequence joins TRBV5-1 and TRBJ2-3; 12 bases are a match to TRBD2. The germline gives CDR1 SGHRS, CDR2 YFSETQ. The CDR3 consists of 16 residues. After removal of 0 bases from V and 5 bases from J, the junction contained 4 bases not matched to a gene.

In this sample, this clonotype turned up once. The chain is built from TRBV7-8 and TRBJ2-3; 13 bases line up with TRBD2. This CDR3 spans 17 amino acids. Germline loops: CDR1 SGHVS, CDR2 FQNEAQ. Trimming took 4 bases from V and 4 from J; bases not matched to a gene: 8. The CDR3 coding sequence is TGTGCCAGCAGCTCCTGGACTAGCGGGGGTCTCTCAGATACGCAGTATTTT. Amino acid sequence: CASSSWTSGGLSDTQYF.

The CDR3 sequence: CSATKDSHTQYF. The CDR3 DNA sequence: TGCAGTGCTACCAAGGATTCCCATACGCAGTATTTT. V gene TRBV20-1 combines with J gene TRBJ2-3; no clear D gene. Trimming removed 4 bases from V and 7 bases from J, with 12 bases in between. Per the germline V gene, CDR1 is DFQATT and CDR2 is SNEGSKA (reference sequence). This CDR3 spans 12 amino acids.

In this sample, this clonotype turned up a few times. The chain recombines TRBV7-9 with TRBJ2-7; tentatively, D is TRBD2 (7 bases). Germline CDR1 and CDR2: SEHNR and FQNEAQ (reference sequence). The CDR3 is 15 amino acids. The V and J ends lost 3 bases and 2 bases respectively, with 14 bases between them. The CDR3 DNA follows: TGTGCCAGCAGCTTTGGAGGGGGGGGGCCCTACGAGCAGTACGTC. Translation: CASSFGGGGPYEQYV.

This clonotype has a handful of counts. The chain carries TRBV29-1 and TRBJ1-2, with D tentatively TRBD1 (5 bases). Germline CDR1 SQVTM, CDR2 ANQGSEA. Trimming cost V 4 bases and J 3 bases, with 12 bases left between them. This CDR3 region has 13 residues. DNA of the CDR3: TGCAGCGTTGGGGAGGGGATGGACTATGGCTACACCTTC. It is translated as CSVGEGMDYGYTF.

The CDR3 loop is CASSVRDRGNENEQYV. CDR3 sequence (DNA): TGTGCCAGCAGCGTCCGGGACAGGGGTAATGAGAACGAGCAGTACGTC. The chain is built from TRBV21-1 and TRBJ2-7; TRBD1 is taken as the D call from the table, unchecked against the DNA. TRBV21-1 is designated a pseudogene. The CDR3 consists of 16 residues.